This is a list of T cell receptor beta chains from one sample in a study of blood T cell repertoires in COVID-19. TCRdb's copy holds only in-frame clones and misses some; the assay was immunoSEQ multiplex PCR. Of about 330,000 clones listed, over 80% are singletons. Material: PBMCs or T cells enriched from blood (not recorded which). These receptor sequences come from a young man who had recovered from COVID-19. Each CDR3 is given with its conserved first and last residue. A D gene is named only where the DNA matches it firmly. Expanded clones are given a class, and other clones once, few, many or no size at all.

d_gene,v_gene,abundance,j_gene,len,CDR3aa,CDR3nt
TRBD1,TRBV11-2,-,TRBJ2-7,15,CASSSLPTGSYEQYF,TGTGCCAGCAGCTCCTTACCGACAGGGTCCTACGAGCAGTACTTC
-,TRBV18,once,TRBJ1-1,14,CASSPSTGTTEAFF,TGTGCCAGCTCACCAAGTACAGGGACGACTGAAGCTTTCTTT
-,TRBV6-5,-,TRBJ2-7,14,CASTSWQGGGEQYF,TGTGCCAGCACTTCTTGGCAGGGGGGTGGCGAGCAGTACTTC
-,TRBV9,-,TRBJ2-2,18,CASSHTPLDKSNTGELFF,TGTGCCAGCAGCCATACCCCCTTAGACAAATCGAACACCGGGGAGCTGTTTTTT
TRBD1,TRBV29-1,-,TRBJ1-1,15,CSVPGGAGANTEAFF,TGCAGCGTCCCAGGGGGCGCAGGTGCGAACACTGAAGCTTTCTTT
TRBD2,TRBV5-4,-,TRBJ2-3,15,CASSPRGGKVDTQYF,TGTGCCAGCAGCCCGCGCGGGGGGAAGGTAGATACGCAGTATTTT
-,TRBV2,-,TRBJ1-1,11,CASSGRVEAFF,TGTGCCAGCAGTGGCAGGGTCGAAGCTTTCTTT
TRBD2,TRBV5-1,-,TRBJ2-1,17,CASSLGLAGGHHNEQFF,TGCGCCAGCAGCTTGGGGTTAGCGGGGGGCCACCACAATGAGCAGTTCTTC
-,TRBV19,-,TRBJ2-4,15,CASSWTQGAKNIQYF,TGTGCCAGTAGTTGGACACAAGGGGCAAAAAACATTCAGTACTTC
TRBD2,TRBV18,-,TRBJ2-3,15,CASSPSVGGADTQYF,TGTGCCAGCTCACCTAGTGTTGGGGGGGCAGATACGCAGTATTTT
-,TRBV9,-,TRBJ1-6,16,CASSVSAQGNNSPLHF,TGTGCCAGCAGCGTGTCCGCTCAGGGGAATAATTCACCCCTCCACTTT
-,TRBV7-9,once,TRBJ1-1,14,CASSLEQGYTEAFF,TGTGCCAGCAGCTTAGAGCAGGGCTACACTGAAGCTTTCTTT
-,TRBV12-3/TRBV12-4,-,TRBJ1-1,12,CASTLSRVEAFF,TGTGCCAGCACCCTCAGCAGGGTGGAAGCTTTCTTT
TRBD1,TRBV5-1,-,TRBJ1-1,13,CASSPTGGYEAFF,TGCGCCAGCAGCCCGACAGGGGGCTATGAAGCTTTCTTT
TRBD1,TRBV9,-,TRBJ1-4,15,CASSVAGRGDEKLFF,TGTGCCAGCAGCGTAGCGGGCAGGGGGGATGAAAAACTGTTTTTT
-,TRBV7-9,-,TRBJ1-1,14,CASSDDRFGTEAFF,TGTGCCAGCAGCGATGACAGGTTTGGGACTGAAGCTTTCTTT
TRBD2,TRBV6-6,-,TRBJ2-5,15,CASSYVAGGEETQYF,TGTGCCAGCAGTTACGTAGCGGGGGGAGAAGAGACCCAGTACTTC
-,TRBV2,-,TRBJ2-2,13,CASSEERAGELFF,TGTGCCAGCAGTGAAGAGCGGGCCGGGGAGCTGTTTTTT
-,TRBV28,-,TRBJ1-4,15,CASSLPGTSGGKLFF,TGTGCCAGCAGTTTACCGGGGACCTCCGGGGGAAAACTGTTTTTT
TRBD1,TRBV5-1,-,TRBJ1-2,14,CASSLGTGTGGYTF,TGCGCCAGCAGCTTGGGTACCGGGACAGGTGGCTACACCTTC
TRBD2,TRBV2,once,TRBJ2-1,15,CASSLAGGPYNEQFF,TGTGCCAGCAGTCTAGCGGGGGGACCCTACAATGAGCAGTTCTTC
TRBD1,TRBV27,once,TRBJ1-5,15,CASRPQGARNQPQHF,TGTGCCAGCAGACCTCAGGGGGCACGCAATCAGCCCCAGCATTTT
-,TRBV9,-,TRBJ1-6,16,CASSVLPGLNNSPLHF,TGTGCCAGCAGCGTCCTACCGGGACTTAATAATTCACCCCTCCACTTT